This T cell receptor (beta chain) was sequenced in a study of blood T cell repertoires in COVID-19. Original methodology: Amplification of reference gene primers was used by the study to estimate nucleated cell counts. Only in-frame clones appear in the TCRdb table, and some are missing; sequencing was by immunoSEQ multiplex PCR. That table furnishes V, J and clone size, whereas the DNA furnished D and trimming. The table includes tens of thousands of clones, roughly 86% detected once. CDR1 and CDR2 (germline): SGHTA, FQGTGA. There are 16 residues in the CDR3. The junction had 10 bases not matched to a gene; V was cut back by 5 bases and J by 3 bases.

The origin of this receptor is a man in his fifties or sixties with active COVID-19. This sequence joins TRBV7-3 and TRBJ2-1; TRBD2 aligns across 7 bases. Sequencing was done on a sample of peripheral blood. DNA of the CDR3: TGTGCCAGCAGCCGGGGAGGGTTTCCGGACTACAATGAGCAGTTCTTC. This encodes CASSRGGFPDYNEQFF.